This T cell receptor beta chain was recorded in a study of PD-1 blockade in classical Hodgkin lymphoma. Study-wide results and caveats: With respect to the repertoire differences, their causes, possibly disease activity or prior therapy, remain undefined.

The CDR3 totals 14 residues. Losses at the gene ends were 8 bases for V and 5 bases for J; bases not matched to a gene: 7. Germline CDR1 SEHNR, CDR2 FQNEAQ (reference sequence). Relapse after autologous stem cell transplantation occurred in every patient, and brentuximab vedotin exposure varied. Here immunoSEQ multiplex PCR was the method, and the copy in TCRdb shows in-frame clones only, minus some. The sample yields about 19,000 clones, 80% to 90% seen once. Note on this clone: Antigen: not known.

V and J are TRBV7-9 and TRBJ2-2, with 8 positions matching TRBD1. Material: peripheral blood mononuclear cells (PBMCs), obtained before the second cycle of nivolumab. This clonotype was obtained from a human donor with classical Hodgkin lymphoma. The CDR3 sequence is CASRGQGETGELFF. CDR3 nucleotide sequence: TGTGCCAGCCGTGGACAGGGCGAAACCGGGGAGCTGTTTTTT.